This TCR beta chain stems from a study of blood T cell repertoires in COVID-19. Study-level information: The origin of the acute and convalescent COVID-19 samples was the United States, Italy and Spain.

Assay used: immunoSEQ multiplex PCR; TCRdb lists only in-frame clones, some missing. Of fewer than 250,000 clones detected, approximately 89% appear once; the ten largest clones hold approximately 1.5%. The CDR3 spans 14 residues. The V end lost 0 bases, the J end lost 3 bases, and 6 bases lay between the germline ends. Per the germline V gene, CDR1 is LGHDT and CDR2 is YNNKEL (reference sequence). The receptor comes from a woman aged 60-75 years who had recovered from COVID-19. Sequencing used peripheral blood. This chain joins TRBV3-1 (or the pseudogene TRBV3-2) and TRBJ1-5; D gene uncertain. CDR3 loop: CASSQDTANQPQHF. The CDR3 DNA reads as TGTGCCAGCAGCCAAGATACAGCCAATCAGCCCCAGCATTTT.